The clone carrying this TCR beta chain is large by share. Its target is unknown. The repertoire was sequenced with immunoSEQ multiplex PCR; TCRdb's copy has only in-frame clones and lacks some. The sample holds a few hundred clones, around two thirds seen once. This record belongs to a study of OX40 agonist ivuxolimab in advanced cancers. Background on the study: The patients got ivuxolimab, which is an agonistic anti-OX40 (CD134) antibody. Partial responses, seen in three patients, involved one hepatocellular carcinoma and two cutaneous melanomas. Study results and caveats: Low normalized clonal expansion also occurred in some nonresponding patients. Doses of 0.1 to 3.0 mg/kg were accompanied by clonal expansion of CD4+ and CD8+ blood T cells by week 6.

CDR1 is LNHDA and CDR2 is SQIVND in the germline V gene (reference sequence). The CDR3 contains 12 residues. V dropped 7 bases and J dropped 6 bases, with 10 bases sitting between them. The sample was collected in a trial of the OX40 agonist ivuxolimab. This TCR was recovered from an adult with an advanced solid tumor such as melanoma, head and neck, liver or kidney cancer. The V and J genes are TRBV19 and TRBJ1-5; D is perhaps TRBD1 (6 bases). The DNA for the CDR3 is TGTGCCAGTAAGGGGGAGGGTCAGCCCCAGCATTTT. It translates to CASKGEGQPQHF.